This is a list of T cell receptor beta chains from one sample in a study of T-cell memory formation after mild COVID-19. From the 5' RACE reads, TCRdb called clonotypes with MiXCR, one entry per CDR3 protein. The data contain around 310,000 distinct CDR3 sequences, roughly 15% of them seen just once; the ten biggest clones take up approximately 20%. The sample comprised PBMCs or a T cell subset sorted from them (not recorded which). Receptors originate from a man aged 18-30 years who had mild COVID-19 (a few samples of this study predate the infection). Cell type and time point are not known. The CDR3 runs from the conserved cysteine through the conserved F or W. The order of the fields is CDR3 length, J gene, D gene, clone size, V gene, CDR3 DNA, CDR3 protein. D genes are given only for firm matches. A clone size is listed for some rows: how often the clone was seen (once, few, many), or a class if it is expanded.

14	TRBJ2-3	TRBD2	NA	TRBV4-1	TGCGCCAGCGAGCGCGGGGGAAGGACAGATACGCAGTATTTT	CASERGGRTDTQYF
14	TRBJ1-6	NA	NA	TRBV25-1	TGTGCCAGCAGTGAAGGCCCGCACAATTCACCCCTCCACTTT	CASSEGPHNSPLHF
15	TRBJ2-1	NA	few	TRBV9	TGTGCCAGCAGCCCCCACAGGGTCTCCTACAATGAGCAGTTCTTC	CASSPHRVSYNEQFF
15	TRBJ1-2	TRBD1	few	TRBV7-9	TGTGCCAGCAGCGTCGACAGGGGGCCGTTGGGAGGCTACACCTTC	CASSVDRGPLGGYTF
15	TRBJ1-2	NA	few	TRBV6-2/TRBV6-3	TGTGCCAGCAGTTACTCGACTCAGGGTAACTATGGCTACACCTTC	CASSYSTQGNYGYTF
14	TRBJ1-2	NA	NA	TRBV11-2	TGTGCCAGCAGCTTAGGGGATTTTGGGTATGGCTACACCTTC	CASSLGDFGYGYTF
15	TRBJ2-1	TRBD1	NA	TRBV7-2	TGTGCCAGCAGCCGTGACCGGGACAGGGCCAATGAGCAGTTCTTC	CASSRDRDRANEQFF
14	TRBJ2-5	NA	few	TRBV10-2	TGCGCCAGTAGTAACAACAGGGAAGAAGAGACCCAGTACTTC	CASSNNREEETQYF
12	TRBJ1-2	NA	NA	TRBV3-1	TGTGCCAGCAGCCAAGCAGGGGAAGGCTACACCTTC	CASSQAGEGYTF
14	TRBJ1-3	NA	NA	TRBV10-3	TGTGCCATCAGGGACGCCGGGAGGGACAACACCATATATTTT	CAIRDAGRDNTIYF
13	TRBJ1-6	NA	NA	TRBV20-1	TGCAGTGCTAGGAGTTGGGAAAGTTCACCCCTCCACTTT	CSARSWESSPLHF
15	TRBJ2-3	TRBD2	NA	TRBV7-2	TGTGCCAGCAGCTCGAGTCTCTATAGCGGGGGTACGCAGTATTTT	CASSSSLYSGGTQYF
14	TRBJ2-2	NA	few	TRBV12-3/TRBV12-4	TGTGCCAGCAGCCCAGGGTTCGTCACCGGGGAGCTGTTTTTT	CASSPGFVTGELFF
14	TRBJ1-2	NA	NA	TRBV2	TGTGCCAGCAACGGGGACGGGAGCATCTATGGCTACACCTTC	CASNGDGSIYGYTF
14	TRBJ1-1	TRBD1	NA	TRBV12-3/TRBV12-4	TGTGCCAGCAGGCAAAGACAGGGCCACACTGAAGCTTTCTTT	CASRQRQGHTEAFF
16	TRBJ1-1	NA	NA	TRBV4-3	TGCGCCAGCAGCCAAGTGTTGGGGGGAAGCGGCACTGAAGCTTTCTTT	CASSQVLGGSGTEAFF
15	TRBJ2-5	NA	once	TRBV18	TGTGCCAGCTCACCAATGACAGGCACACAAGAGACCCAGTACTTC	CASSPMTGTQETQYF
13	TRBJ1-1	NA	once	TRBV5-1	TGCGCCAGCAGCGCCGGGACGGGGCCTGAAGCTTTCTTT	CASSAGTGPEAFF
14	TRBJ2-6	NA	NA	TRBV10-3	TGTGCCATCAGTGAGCGATCTGGGGCCAACGTCCTGACTTTC	CAISERSGANVLTF
15	TRBJ1-2	NA	NA	TRBV6-6	TGTGCCAGCAGTTACACGACGGATGAACTCTATGGCTACACCTTC	CASSYTTDELYGYTF
14	TRBJ2-3	NA	NA	TRBV24-1	TGTGCCACCAGTGATGCAGGACGGACCGATACGCAGTATTTT	CATSDAGRTDTQYF
15	TRBJ1-1	TRBD1	NA	TRBV5-5	TGTGCCAGCAGCCGCACCCAGGGGGAATCCACTGAAGCTTTCTTT	CASSRTQGESTEAFF
15	TRBJ1-5	NA	few	TRBV2	TGTGCCAGCCGACTCCCGGGGGGGGACCTACAGCCCCAGCATTTT	CASRLPGGDLQPQHF
14	TRBJ2-2	NA	few	TRBV10-1	TGCGCCAGCAGACTCGACAGGAACACCGGGGAGCTGTTTTTT	CASRLDRNTGELFF
15	TRBJ2-5	TRBD2	NA	TRBV4-3	TGCGCCAGCAGCCAAGGACTAGCGGGGGTAGAGACCCAGTACTTC	CASSQGLAGVETQYF
15	TRBJ1-2	TRBD1	few	TRBV28	TGTGCCAGCAGTCCCACTCCTGACAGGGCGCGGGGCTACACCTTC	CASSPTPDRARGYTF
15	TRBJ2-1	NA	few	TRBV18	TGTGCCAGCTCCCCTTCTTTTGGGGCAGACAATGAGCAGTTCTTC	CASSPSFGADNEQFF
13	TRBJ2-5	NA	NA	TRBV7-8	TGTGCCAGCAGCTTAGACAGGGTAGAGACCCAGTACTTC	CASSLDRVETQYF
16	TRBJ1-2	NA	NA	TRBV5-1	TGCGCCAGCAGCTCAGGGGTTAGCGAAATTGACTATGGCTACACCTTC	CASSSGVSEIDYGYTF
14	TRBJ2-5	NA	few	TRBV20-1	TGCAGTGCTACTCCCGACTACGCCCAAGAGACCCAGTACTTC	CSATPDYAQETQYF
14	TRBJ2-4	NA	few	TRBV28	TGTGCCAGCAATCAAGGGGCAGCCAAAAACATTCAGTACTTC	CASNQGAAKNIQYF